The clone carrying this T cell receptor (beta chain) was detected only a few times. Its antigen is still unknown. Germline CDR1 SGDLS, CDR2 YYNGEE. The CDR3 has 15 amino acids. V lost 0 bases to trimming and J lost 3 bases; unmatched junction nucleotides: 3. This specimen comes from a study of Graves' ophthalmopathy and Graves' hyperthyroidism. Study-wide context: Being free of ophthalmopathy for 18 months of follow-up defined stable hyperthyroidism.

New diagnoses, under 2 months' duration, and ages 18 to 65 characterized the hyperthyroidism patients. General study results and limits: Built on 13 signatures, a model told ophthalmopathy apart from stable hyperthyroidism with almost 90% sensitivity and approximately 81% specificity.

Transcripts of RNA were the source for amplifying TCR beta CDR3 regions. First-round RT-PCR used HTBI primers; second-round multiplex PCR followed. TCRdb re-derived calls from the multiplex PCR reads in MiXCR, one entry per CDR3 protein. The table has 450,000 to 600,000 distinct CDR3 sequences, about 40% seen once. This clonotype originated in an adult man with Graves' hyperthyroidism. Sequencing input: peripheral blood or thyroid tissue (not recorded which). This chain joins TRBV9 and TRBJ2-5, with 9 bases that match TRBD1. CDR3 bases: TGTGCCAGCAGCGTAGCCGGGACAGGGAAAGAGACCCAGTACTTC. Translating gives CASSVAGTGKETQYF.